This T cell receptor (beta chain) was identified during a study of T-cell reconstitution after alpha-beta-depleted transplantation in children. This CDR3 region has 14 residues. J was trimmed by 6 bases and V by 2 bases; bases with no gene match: 7. Germline CDR1 reads DFQATT; CDR2 reads SNEGSKA (reference sequence). During its preparation, the TCRbeta library received unique molecular identifiers. TCRdb ran MiXCR on the PCR reads and lists one entry per CDR3 protein. The profile covers just over 950,000 distinct CDR3 sequences, with about 29% appearing a single time and about 28% taken by the ten largest.

The material sequenced was PBMCs, mostly from graft donor cells, taken 360 days after TCRalphabeta/CD19-depleted stem cell transplant. This clonotype originated in a boy in the first two years of life who had a stem cell transplant for SCID, so the T cells may come from the graft donor. The rearrangement joins TRBV20-1 to TRBJ2-1; the match to TRBD2 covers 7 bases. CDR3 loop: CSARLSSGLNEQFF. The DNA for the CDR3 is TGCAGTGCTAGATTATCTAGCGGTCTCAATGAGCAGTTCTTC.